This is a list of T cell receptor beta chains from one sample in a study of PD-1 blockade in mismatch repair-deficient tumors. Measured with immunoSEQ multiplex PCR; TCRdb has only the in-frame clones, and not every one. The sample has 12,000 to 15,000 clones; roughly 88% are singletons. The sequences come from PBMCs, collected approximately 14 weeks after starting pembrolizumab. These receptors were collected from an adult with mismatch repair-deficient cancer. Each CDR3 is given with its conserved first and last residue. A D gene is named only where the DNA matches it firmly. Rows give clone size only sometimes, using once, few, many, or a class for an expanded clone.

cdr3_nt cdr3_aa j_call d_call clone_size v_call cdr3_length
TGTGCCAGCCGAGACAGGGGCGCAAGCTACGAGCAGTACTTC CASRDRGASYEQYF TRBJ2-7 TRBD1 NA TRBV6-1 14
TGTGCCAGCAGTTTAAAGAGTACGTCCTACGAGCAGTACTTC CASSLKSTSYEQYF TRBJ2-7 NA NA TRBV6-5 14
TGTGCCAGCAGTGACTCGTCTAGCGGGGACTACAATGAGCAGTTCTTC CASSDSSSGDYNEQFF TRBJ2-1 TRBD2 NA TRBV6-4 16
TGTGCTAGTGGTTTGGTACATTACGGGAGTTTGTACGAGCAGTACTTC CASGLVHYGSLYEQYF TRBJ2-7 NA NA TRBV12-5 16
TGTGCCAGCAGCCCTTACAAAGCGGGGGGCGCCGGGGGCTACACCTTC CASSPYKAGGAGGYTF TRBJ1-2 NA NA TRBV7-8 16
TGTGCCAGCTCCGGGACTAGCCTCTACGAGCAGTACTTC CASSGTSLYEQYF TRBJ2-7 TRBD2 NA TRBV6-1 13
TGTGCCACCAGCAGAGATCCACAGCTGAACACTGAAGCTTTCTTT CATSRDPQLNTEAFF TRBJ1-1 NA NA TRBV15 15
TGTGCCAGCAGGACCAACACAGGGGACGAGCAGTACTTC CASRTNTGDEQYF TRBJ2-7 TRBD1 few TRBV6-6 13
TGTGCCTGGAGTGTACGTCTCAGGGAGGGGGAGACCCAGTACTTC CAWSVRLREGETQYF TRBJ2-5 TRBD2 once TRBV30 15
TGTGCCAGCTCCCGGACTAGCGGGAGCGATGAGCAGTTCTTC CASSRTSGSDEQFF TRBJ2-1 TRBD2 NA TRBV6-4 14
TGTGCCAGTAGTAGGGGACAGTTGAACAATCAGCCCCAGCATTTT CASSRGQLNNQPQHF TRBJ1-5 TRBD1 NA TRBV19 15
TGTGCCAGCATAACAGGGGGCGATGGCTACACCTTC CASITGGDGYTF TRBJ1-2 TRBD1 NA TRBV28 12
TGTGCCAGCAGCCCCCCTGGGGCTAGCACAGATACGCAGTATTTT CASSPPGASTDTQYF TRBJ2-3 NA NA TRBV7-9 15
TGTGCCAGCAGCTTAACTTCGGGGTACGAGCAGTACTTC CASSLTSGYEQYF TRBJ2-7 NA few TRBV7-3 13
TGTGCCAGCAGCCCTGGGAGTGCTGTCGAGCAGTACTTC CASSPGSAVEQYF TRBJ2-7 NA NA TRBV5-4 13
TGCGCCAGCAGCTTATCTCCCAGAAGCTCTGGGGCCAACGTCCTGACTTTC CASSLSPRSSGANVLTF TRBJ2-6 NA NA TRBV5-1 17
TGTGCCAGCAGCCGGGGGGGAGCCGGGGAGGGAGAGCAGTACTTC CASSRGGAGEGEQYF TRBJ2-7 TRBD2 NA TRBV28 15
TGTGCCAGCTCCGCTACGGGGTTTGAGCGCACTGAAGCTTTCTTT CASSATGFERTEAFF TRBJ1-1 NA NA TRBV18 15
TGTGCCAGCAGTGACCACAGGCGACGGGTTGAAAAACTGTTTTTT CASSDHRRRVEKLFF TRBJ1-4 NA NA TRBV6-1 15
TGCGCCAGCACCCGGGGGGGGTACCAAGAGACCCAGTACTTC CASTRGGYQETQYF TRBJ2-5 TRBD2 once TRBV5-1 14
TGTGCCAGCAGCTTAGCGCAGGGACTAGCCTACGAGCAGTACTTC CASSLAQGLAYEQYF TRBJ2-7 TRBD2 few TRBV7-2 15
TGTGCCAGTAGTATCTCTTACTCCTATAATTCACCCCTCCACTTT CASSISYSYNSPLHF TRBJ1-6 NA NA TRBV19 15
TGTGCCAGCAGTTTCTGGGGCCCCTCCTACGAGCAGTACTTC CASSFWGPSYEQYF TRBJ2-7 NA NA TRBV6-5 14
TGTGCCAGCAGCGTAGTAACTGGAGCGGTTAGTTACAATGAGCAGTTCTTC CASSVVTGAVSYNEQFF TRBJ2-1 NA NA TRBV9 17
TGTGCCAGCAGCAAGACAAAGCGGTTCGTTTACGAGCAGTACTTC CASSKTKRFVYEQYF TRBJ2-7 NA NA TRBV21-1 15
TGCGCCAGCGGTGACAGGACTAGCACAGATACGCAGTATTTT CASGDRTSTDTQYF TRBJ2-3 NA NA TRBV5-1 14
TGTGCCAGCAGCTCCTACTCTAGACTAGCGGGAGGTAGAGATACGCAGTATTTT CASSSYSRLAGGRDTQYF TRBJ2-3 TRBD2 NA TRBV11-3 18
TGCGCCAGCAGCTCTCAACAGGGACCTGAAAAACTGTTTTTT CASSSQQGPEKLFF TRBJ1-4 NA NA TRBV5-1 14
TGTGCCAGTAGTATAGCGGGAGGGCCCACCGGGGAGCTGTTTTTT CASSIAGGPTGELFF TRBJ2-2 TRBD2 NA TRBV19 15
TGTGCCTCCGCCGGACAAGAACAATACGAGCAGTACTTC CASAGQEQYEQYF TRBJ2-7 NA NA TRBV19 13
TGCAGCATTCTCCTCCGGGACAGGGACGCCTACGAGCAGTACTTC CSILLRDRDAYEQYF TRBJ2-7 TRBD1 few TRBV29-1 15
TGTGCCAGCATGAGGACTAGCGGGAGAGAGGAGACCCAGTACTTC CASMRTSGREETQYF TRBJ2-5 TRBD2 NA TRBV5-4 15
TGTGCCAGTAGTAGGACAGGGGGGTATCGTGGCACTGAAGCTTTCTTT CASSRTGGYRGTEAFF TRBJ1-1 TRBD1 NA TRBV19 16
TGTGCCGGCGGGGAGGGGAAAACTGAAGCTTTCTTT CAGGEGKTEAFF TRBJ1-1 NA NA TRBV28 12
TGTGCCAGCAGTGAATCGGGGCCGGGGAGGCTAGCGGGACGTGGCGAGACCCAGTACTTC CASSESGPGRLAGRGETQYF TRBJ2-5 TRBD2 NA TRBV6-1 20
TGCGCCAGCAGTGGGAACAGGGGTTCGGGAAACACCATATATTTT CASSGNRGSGNTIYF TRBJ1-3 TRBD1 NA TRBV10-1 15
TGTGCCTGGAGTGTATTTGGGACTAGCGGTTACAATGGGCAGTTCTTC CAWSVFGTSGYNGQFF TRBJ2-1 TRBD2 NA TRBV30 16
TGTGCCAGCAGTTTGGGGGGGCAGAGGGGCTACACCTTC CASSLGGQRGYTF TRBJ1-2 NA once TRBV28 13
TGTGCCAGCAGCCTTGGACAGAACACTGAAGCTTTCTTT CASSLGQNTEAFF TRBJ1-1 NA NA TRBV6-5 13
TGTGCCAGCAACAAGGGAACTAGATACTTTAACAATGAGCAGTTCTTC CASNKGTRYFNNEQFF TRBJ2-1 NA NA TRBV2 16
TGTGCCAGTAGTATAAGGGGCATAGCGGGAGGAGTAACCTACGAGCAGTACTTC CASSIRGIAGGVTYEQYF TRBJ2-7 TRBD2 few TRBV19 18
TGTGCCAGCAGTTACCAAGGACTAGCGGGAGCCGAGCAGTACTTC CASSYQGLAGAEQYF TRBJ2-7 TRBD2 NA TRBV11-3 15
TGTGCCAGCTCACGGACAGGGGACAATCAGCCCCAGCATTTT CASSRTGDNQPQHF TRBJ1-5 TRBD1 NA TRBV18 14
TGTGCCAGCAGCAAACCAGGGTCTGAAGCTTTCTTT CASSKPGSEAFF TRBJ1-1 NA NA TRBV7-3 12
TGTGCCAGCAGCTTTCAGGGCTACGAGCAGTACTTC CASSFQGYEQYF TRBJ2-7 NA few TRBV7-9 12
TGTGCCAGCAGTGCGACAGGGGCTGGCTATGGCTACACCTTC CASSATGAGYGYTF TRBJ1-2 TRBD1 NA TRBV6-5 14